This is a list of T cell receptor beta chains from one sample in a study of Graves' ophthalmopathy and Graves' hyperthyroidism. TCRdb recomputed calls from the multiplex PCR reads with MiXCR, one row per CDR3 protein. The sample has some 750,000 distinct CDR3 sequences, about 44% seen once; the top ten hold less than 55%. Material for sequencing was peripheral blood. These receptors were taken from an adult man with Graves' ophthalmopathy. Each CDR3 is given with its conserved first and last residue. D genes are given only for firm matches. Only part of the rows carry a size: once, few, many, or a class if the clone is expanded.

d_gene | j_gene | abundance | v_gene | CDR3nt | CDR3aa
TRBD1 | TRBJ2-5 | . | TRBV20-1 | TGCAGTGCTCTAGACAGGGTCGGAGAGACCCAGTACTTC | CSALDRVGETQYF
. | TRBJ2-7 | few | TRBV2 | TGTGCCAGCAGTGCAACTAAGATGGGAGAGCAGTACTTC | CASSATKMGEQYF
TRBD2 | TRBJ2-7 | . | TRBV7-9 | TGTGCCAGCAGCCGTGCTGTGGGGACTAGCGGGGGTTACGAGCAGTACTTC | CASSRAVGTSGGYEQYF
TRBD1 | TRBJ2-5 | . | TRBV7-9 | TGTGCCAGCAGCAATACCGCAGGGGGCGTGGGGGAGACCCAGTACTTC | CASSNTAGGVGETQYF
TRBD1 | TRBJ2-1 | . | TRBV15 | TGTGCCACGAGGGACAGCTCCTACAATGAGCAGTTCTTC | CATRDSSYNEQFF
. | TRBJ2-6 | . | TRBV19 | TGTGCCAGTAGTATACTGAACTCTGGGGCCAACGTCCTGACTTTC | CASSILNSGANVLTF
. | TRBJ2-7 | few | TRBV20-1 | TGCAGTGCTAGAACCCCAGGGAGCTACGAGCAGTACTTC | CSARTPGSYEQYF
. | TRBJ2-7 | many | TRBV7-6 | TGTGCCAGCAGCTTAGCGGCCCGGGAGCCCTACGAGCAGTACTTC | CASSLAAREPYEQYF
TRBD1 | TRBJ1-5 | few | TRBV19 | TGTGCCAGTAAGCAGGGGGCGGGTGGCAATCAGCCCCAGCATTTT | CASKQGAGGNQPQHF
. | TRBJ2-5 | . | TRBV11-3 | TGTGCCAGCAGCCTAAATCCGGCCCAGGGGACCCAGTACTTC | CASSLNPAQGTQYF
TRBD1 | TRBJ1-4 | many | TRBV20-1 | TGCAGTGCCCAAGCGAGGGGACAGCACAATGAAAAACTGTTTTTT | CSAQARGQHNEKLFF
TRBD1 | TRBJ1-5 | . | TRBV19 | TGTGCCAGTACCAGAGAGGACAGGGACTTTCAGCCCCAGCATTTT | CASTREDRDFQPQHF
. | TRBJ1-1 | . | TRBV4-2 | TGTGCCAGCAGCCAAACAACGACACCTGAAGCTTTCTTT | CASSQTTTPEAFF
TRBD1 | TRBJ1-6 | few | TRBV9 | TGTGCCAGCTCACCCCGGACAGGGGATTATTCACCCCTCCACTTT | CASSPRTGDYSPLHF
TRBD1 | TRBJ2-5 | . | TRBV15 | TGTGCCACCAGTTCCGGGACAGGGGGCGAGGAGACCCAGTACTTC | CATSSGTGGEETQYF
TRBD1 | TRBJ1-6 | . | TRBV14 | TGTGCCAGCAGCCAACGGATCTCGGGACAGCTCAATTCACCCCTCCACTTT | CASSQRISGQLNSPLHF
. | TRBJ2-3 | few | TRBV2 | TGTGCCAGCAGTGAAGTGGACATCACAGATACGCAGTATTTT | CASSEVDITDTQYF
TRBD1 | TRBJ1-5 | . | TRBV10-3 | TGTGCCATCTCCCAGGACAGGGTAAGAAATCAGCCCCAGCATTTT | CAISQDRVRNQPQHF
TRBD1 | TRBJ2-3 | few | TRBV29-1 | TGCAGCGTTGACGCAATAGGGACAGGCAGGGCAGATACGCAGTATTTT | CSVDAIGTGRADTQYF
TRBD1 | TRBJ1-6 | . | TRBV20-1 | TGCAGTGCTAGTGAGACAGGGGGCTTTTCACCCCTCCACTTT | CSASETGGFSPLHF
. | TRBJ2-7 | few | TRBV20-1 | TGCAGTGCTAGAGTGAGAGACTACACCTACGAGCAGTACTTC | CSARVRDYTYEQYF
TRBD1 | TRBJ1-2 | . | TRBV20-1 | TGCAGTGCTAGCGATGACAGGGGGAATGGCTACACCTTC | CSASDDRGNGYTF
TRBD1 | TRBJ2-7 | few | TRBV19 | TGTGCCAGTAGCACGGACAGGGGGCCCTACGAGCAGTACTTC | CASSTDRGPYEQYF
. | TRBJ1-2 | once | TRBV15 | TGTGCCACCAGCAGAGATGGGCCAGCCTCTGGAAACACCTTC | CATSRDGPASGNTF
. | TRBJ2-5 | few | TRBV20-1 | TGCAGTGCTAGCGTGGGGGGATACCAAGAGACCCAGTACTTC | CSASVGGYQETQYF
TRBD1 | TRBJ2-5 | few | TRBV5-1 | TGCGCCAGCAGCCCACGGGACAGGGGGCTGCGTCGAGAGACCCAGTACTTC | CASSPRDRGLRRETQYF
TRBD1 | TRBJ2-5 | . | TRBV7-9 | TGTGCCAGCAGCGTCGGGACAGCCGACCAAGAGACCCAGTACTTC | CASSVGTADQETQYF
. | TRBJ1-1 | . | TRBV7-9 | TGTGCCAGCAGCCAAGATAGGGGTCCCGACACTGAAGCTTTCTTT | CASSQDRGPDTEAFF
. | TRBJ2-6 | . | TRBV7-9 | TGTGCCAGTAGTCTCACTTGGGGGGGCCTCTACTCTGGGGCCAACGTCCTGACTTTC | CASSLTWGGLYSGANVLTF
TRBD1 | TRBJ1-5 | . | TRBV25-1 | TGCGCCAGCAGCCACCCCAAGGGGGCAGTCCATAGCAATCAGCCCCAGCATTTT | CASSHPKGAVHSNQPQHF
. | TRBJ2-5 | many | TRBV10-3 | TGTGCCATCAGTGAGTCCGGCGGGGAGACCCAGTACTTC | CAISESGGETQYF
. | TRBJ1-5 | . | TRBV25-1 | TGTGCCAGCAGCCAAGATCCAGTTAGCAATCAGCCCCAGCATTTT | CASSQDPVSNQPQHF
TRBD2 | TRBJ2-7 | . | TRBV12-3/TRBV12-4 | TGTGCCAGCAGGCCCACTAGCGGGCGGTCCTACGAGCAGTACTTC | CASRPTSGRSYEQYF
. | TRBJ1-1 | many | TRBV15 | TGTGCCACCAGCATGAGACAGATTACAAACACTGAAGCTTTCTTT | CATSMRQITNTEAFF
. | TRBJ1-2 | few | TRBV5-1 | TGCGCCAGCAGCTCCGCAGGGGTTTTGGGCTACACCTTC | CASSSAGVLGYTF
TRBD2 | TRBJ2-2 | . | TRBV7-9 | TGTGCCAGCCGCCTAGGGACTACCAACACCGGGGAGCTGTTTTTT | CASRLGTTNTGELFF
. | TRBJ1-2 | many | TRBV7-8 | TGTGCCAGCAGCGAAGATCCGAGGACGGGTGCTAACTATGGCTACACCTTC | CASSEDPRTGANYGYTF
. | TRBJ2-7 | . | TRBV2 | TGTGCCAGCAGGGAGGAATTCGCCAGCTACGAGCAGTACTTC | CASREEFASYEQYF
TRBD2 | TRBJ2-7 | many | TRBV29-1 | TGCAGCGTTGGAGGGACTAGCGGGAGAGCCTACGAGCAGTACTTC | CSVGGTSGRAYEQYF
. | TRBJ2-2 | once | TRBV7-9 | TGTGCCAGCAGTTCCGCCGGGAAGCTGTTTTTT | CASSSAGKLFF
TRBD2 | TRBJ2-2 | . | TRBV7-9 | TGTGCCAGCAGCTTACAGCGGGAGAAGCAGTTTTTT | CASSLQREKQFF
TRBD1 | TRBJ1-2 | . | TRBV11-2 | TGTGTCAGCAGCTTGCCAACCCGGGGGACAGGGATACCTTATGACTATGGCTACACCTTC | CVSSLPTRGTGIPYDYGYTF
. | TRBJ1-1 | . | TRBV7-9 | TGTGCCAGCAGCTTAATGGGTGGGGGTTGGACTGAAGCTTTCTTT | CASSLMGGGWTEAFF
. | TRBJ1-4 | . | TRBV30 | TGTGCCTGGAGTGGGGGACCGGCTAATGAAAAACTGTTTTTT | CAWSGGPANEKLFF
TRBD1 | TRBJ2-7 | . | TRBV7-6 | TGTGCCAGCAGCTTAGCGCGGACAGGGAGCTCCTACGAGCAGTACTTC | CASSLARTGSSYEQYF
. | TRBJ2-7 | few | TRBV12-3/TRBV12-4 | TGTGCCAGCAGTAACCGGGACTTTGCCGTCCCGCTTTCCTCCTACGAGCAGTACTTC | CASSNRDFAVPLSSYEQYF
TRBD1 | TRBJ2-5 | many | TRBV10-2 | TGCGCCAGTCAACCGGGACAGAGCATGATCCAGTACTTC | CASQPGQSMIQYF
. | TRBJ1-3 | many | TRBV6-4 | TGTGCCAGCAGTGTTGATGTGGGAAACACCATATATTTT | CASSVDVGNTIYF